This T cell receptor beta chain emerged from a study of blood T cell repertoires in COVID-19. Germline V lookup: CDR1 SNHLY, CDR2 FYNNEI. Trimming pared 6 bases from V and 7 bases from J, leaving 15 bases between. The CDR3 extends over 13 amino acids. Methods used by the authors: The authors estimated nucleated cell counts from reference gene primer amplification. The protocol was immunoSEQ multiplex PCR, while the TCRdb copy is restricted to in-frame clones and leaves out a portion. D and trimming were read from the DNA, whereas the V and J calls and clone size are those reported in that table. This sample has approximately 160,000 clones, with about 81% found just once. This clone is a singleton in its sample.

The specimen was peripheral blood. This clonotype was sampled from a human donor in a cohort sampled during active COVID-19. The J gene is TRBJ1-2, the V gene TRBV2; D remains unclear. Written as DNA, the CDR3 is TGTGCCAGCAGCACCCACGGGGTCTCTGGCTACACCTTC. As protein: CASSTHGVSGYTF.